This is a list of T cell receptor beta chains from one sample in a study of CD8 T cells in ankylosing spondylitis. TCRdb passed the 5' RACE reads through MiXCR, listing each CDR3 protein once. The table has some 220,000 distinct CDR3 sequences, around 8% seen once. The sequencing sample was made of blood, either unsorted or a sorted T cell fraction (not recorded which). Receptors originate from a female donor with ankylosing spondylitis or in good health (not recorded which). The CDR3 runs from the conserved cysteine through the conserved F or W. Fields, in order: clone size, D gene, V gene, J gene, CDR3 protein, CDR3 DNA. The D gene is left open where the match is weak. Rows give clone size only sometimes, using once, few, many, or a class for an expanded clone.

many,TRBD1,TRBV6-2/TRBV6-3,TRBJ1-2,CASRAGDRVYGYTF,TGTGCCAGCAGGGCCGGGGACAGAGTCTATGGCTACACCTTC
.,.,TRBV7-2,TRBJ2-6,CASSPFAFSGANVLTF,TGTGCCAGCAGCCCGTTCGCCTTCTCTGGGGCCAACGTCCTGACTTTC
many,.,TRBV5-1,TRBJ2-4,CASSLDGGGVIQYF,TGCGCCAGCAGCTTGGACGGGGGCGGGGTCATTCAGTACTTC
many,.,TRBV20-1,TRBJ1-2,CSAGGGDPPYGYTF,TGCAGTGCTGGGGGTGGGGACCCGCCCTATGGCTACACCTTC
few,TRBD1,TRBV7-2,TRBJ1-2,CASSRPGQDDGYTF,TGTGCCAGCAGTCGGCCGGGACAGGATGATGGCTACACCTTC
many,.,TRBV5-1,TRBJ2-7,CASSLGFSYEQYF,TGCGCCAGCAGCTTGGGTTTTAGCTACGAGCAGTACTTC
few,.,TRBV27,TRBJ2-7,CASSSRGATYEQYF,TGTGCCAGCAGTTCTAGGGGGGCCACCTACGAGCAGTACTTC
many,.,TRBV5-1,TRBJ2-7,CASSREGKEQYF,TGCGCCAGCAGTCGAGAAGGGAAGGAGCAGTACTTC
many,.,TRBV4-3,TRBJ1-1,CASSQWARGSYTEAFF,TGCGCCAGCAGCCAATGGGCGAGAGGTTCGTACACTGAAGCTTTCTTT
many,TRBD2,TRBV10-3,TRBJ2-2,CAISKLAVDTGELFF,TGTGCCATCAGTAAACTAGCGGTCGACACCGGGGAGCTGTTTTTT
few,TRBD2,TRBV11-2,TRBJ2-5,CASSLVSTAGGRETQYF,TGTGCCAGCAGCTTAGTGTCGACAGCGGGAGGGCGAGAGACCCAGTACTTC
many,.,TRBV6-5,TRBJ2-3,CASSYNTENTDTQYF,TGTGCCAGCAGCTACAATACGGAGAACACAGATACGCAGTATTTT
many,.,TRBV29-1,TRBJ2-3,CSVEDLSLTQYF,TGCAGCGTTGAAGATCTAAGCCTAACGCAGTATTTT
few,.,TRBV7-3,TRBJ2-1,CASSPQGSSADNEQFF,TGTGCCAGCAGCCCGCAGGGGAGTAGTGCGGACAATGAGCAGTTCTTC
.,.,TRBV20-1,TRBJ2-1,CCASWLKAFLPYNEQFF,TGCTGTGCTAGTTGGCTAAAGGCGTTTCTTCCCTACAATGAGCAGTTCTTC
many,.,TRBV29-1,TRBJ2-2,CSVGTRRNTGELFF,TGCAGCGTTGGGACCAGACGCAACACCGGGGAGCTGTTTTTT
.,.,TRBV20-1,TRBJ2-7,CSAGKDSYEQYF,TGCAGTGCGGGAAAAGACTCCTACGAGCAGTACTTC
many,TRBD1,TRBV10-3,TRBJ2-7,CATGTGNYEQYF,TGTGCCACTGGGACAGGGAACTACGAGCAGTACTTC
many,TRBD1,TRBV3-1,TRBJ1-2,CASRATGGNYGYTF,TGTGCCAGTCGTGCGACAGGGGGTAACTATGGCTACACCTTC
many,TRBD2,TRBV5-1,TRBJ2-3,CASSLAIGLAGGPDTQYF,TGCGCCAGCAGCTTGGCCATCGGACTAGCGGGAGGGCCAGATACGCAGTATTTT
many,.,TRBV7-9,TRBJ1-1,CASSPGVHPAFF,TGTGCCAGCAGCCCAGGGGTCCACCCAGCTTTCTTT
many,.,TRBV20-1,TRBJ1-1,CSASRPPRAFF,TGCAGTGCTAGTCGCCCCCCCCGCGCTTTCTTT
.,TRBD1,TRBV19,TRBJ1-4,CATTGTGDEKLFF,TGTGCCACCACCGGGACAGGGGATGAAAAACTGTTTTTT
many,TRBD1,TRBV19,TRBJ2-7,CASSQRDSVYEQYF,TGTGCCAGTAGTCAACGGGACAGCGTCTACGAGCAGTACTTC
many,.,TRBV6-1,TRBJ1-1,CASSPQGPANTEAFF,TGTGCCAGCAGCCCCCAGGGACCAGCGAACACTGAAGCTTTCTTT
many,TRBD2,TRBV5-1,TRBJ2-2,CASSPLAGGNTGELFF,TGCGCCAGCAGCCCCTTAGCGGGAGGTAACACCGGGGAGCTGTTTTTT
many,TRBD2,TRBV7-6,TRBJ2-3,CASSLEPSGIHTDTQYF,TGTGCCAGCAGCTTAGAGCCTAGCGGGATCCACACGGATACGCAGTATTTT
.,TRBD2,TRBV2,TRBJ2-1,CASSAGTSAYNEQFF,TGTGCCAGCAGCGCCGGGACTAGCGCATACAATGAGCAGTTCTTC
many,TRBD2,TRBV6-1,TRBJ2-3,CASSASGRDLPTDTQYF,TGTGCCAGCAGCGCTAGCGGGAGGGATCTGCCCACAGATACGCAGTATTTT
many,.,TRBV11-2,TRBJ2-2,CASSFDPADLNTGELFF,TGTGCCAGCAGCTTCGATCCAGCGGATCTTAACACCGGGGAGCTGTTTTTT
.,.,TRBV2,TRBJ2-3,CARSTDTDTQYF,TGTGCCCGATCCACTGACACAGATACGCAGTATTTT
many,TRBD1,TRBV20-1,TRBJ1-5,CSAVDRGYELAIHQPQHF,TGCAGTGCTGTCGACAGGGGCTACGAATTGGCAATACATCAGCCCCAGCATTTT
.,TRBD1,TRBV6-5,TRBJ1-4,CASSCPPRQGREKLFF,TGTGCCAGCAGTTGCCCACCTCGACAGGGGAGGGAAAAACTGTTTTTT
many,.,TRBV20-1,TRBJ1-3,CSANSGPLNSGNTIYF,TGCAGTGCTAATTCCGGGCCCCTGAACTCTGGAAACACCATATATTTT
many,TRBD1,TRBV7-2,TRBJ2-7,CASSSRDREGGYEQYF,TGTGCCAGCAGCTCCCGGGACAGGGAAGGGGGCTACGAGCAGTACTTC
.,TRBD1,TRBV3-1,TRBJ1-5,CTCSFRTGGDNSNQPQHF,TGTACCTGCAGTTTTCGAACAGGGGGGGATAATAGCAATCAGCCCCAGCATTTT
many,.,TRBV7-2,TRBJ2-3,CASSLSRLGGDTQYF,TGTGCCAGCAGCCTCTCGAGGCTAGGAGGAGATACGCAGTATTTT
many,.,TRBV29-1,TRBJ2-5,CSVAGIPSETQYF,TGCAGCGTTGCGGGGATACCTTCAGAGACCCAGTACTTC
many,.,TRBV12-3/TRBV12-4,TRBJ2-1,CASILAGQGRRNEQFF,TGTGCCAGCATTCTAGCGGGACAGGGGAGGAGGAATGAGCAGTTCTTC
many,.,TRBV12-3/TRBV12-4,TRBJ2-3,CASSLGDQDTQYF,TGTGCCAGCAGTTTGGGAGATCAAGATACGCAGTATTTT
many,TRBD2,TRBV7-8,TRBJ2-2,CASRRLAVNTGELFF,TGTGCCAGCAGGCGACTAGCGGTTAACACCGGGGAGCTGTTTTTT
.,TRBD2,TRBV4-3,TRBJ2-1,CASSQSVIAGIGSYNEQFF,TGCGCCAGCAGCCAGTCCGTTATAGCGGGAATAGGCTCCTACAATGAGCAGTTCTTC
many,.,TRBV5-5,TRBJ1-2,CASSFLIGYTF,TGTGCCAGCAGCTTTTTAATCGGCTACACCTTC
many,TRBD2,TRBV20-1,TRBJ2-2,CSASSGSHTGELFF,TGCAGTGCTTCGAGCGGGAGTCACACCGGGGAGCTGTTTTTT
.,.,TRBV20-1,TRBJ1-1,CSARGDFGGAFF,TGCAGTGCTAGAGGAGACTTCGGCGGAGCTTTCTTT
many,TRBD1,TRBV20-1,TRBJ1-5,CSAKLPGQGRQPQHF,TGCAGTGCTAAACTCCCGGGACAGGGACGTCAGCCCCAGCATTTT